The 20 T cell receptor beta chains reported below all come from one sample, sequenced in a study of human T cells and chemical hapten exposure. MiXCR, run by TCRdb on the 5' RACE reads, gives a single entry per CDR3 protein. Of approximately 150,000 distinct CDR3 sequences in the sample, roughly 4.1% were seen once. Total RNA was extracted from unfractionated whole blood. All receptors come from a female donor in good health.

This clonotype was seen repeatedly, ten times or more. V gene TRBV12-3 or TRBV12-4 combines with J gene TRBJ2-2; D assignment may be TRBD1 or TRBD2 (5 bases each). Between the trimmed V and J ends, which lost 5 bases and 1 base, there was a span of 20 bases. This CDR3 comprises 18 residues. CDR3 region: CASSPGTEYSENTGELFF. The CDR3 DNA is TGTGCCAGCAGTCCCGGGACCGAGTATTCAGAGAACACCGGGGAGCTGTTTTTT.

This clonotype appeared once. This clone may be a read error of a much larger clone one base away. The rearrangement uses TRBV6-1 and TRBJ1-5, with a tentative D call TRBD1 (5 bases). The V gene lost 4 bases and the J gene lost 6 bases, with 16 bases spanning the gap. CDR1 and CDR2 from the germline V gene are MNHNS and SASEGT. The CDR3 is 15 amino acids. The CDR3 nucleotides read TGTGCCAGCAGTGGGAGGACAAACACCAGTCAGCCCCAGCATTTT. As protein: CASSGRTNTSQPQHF.

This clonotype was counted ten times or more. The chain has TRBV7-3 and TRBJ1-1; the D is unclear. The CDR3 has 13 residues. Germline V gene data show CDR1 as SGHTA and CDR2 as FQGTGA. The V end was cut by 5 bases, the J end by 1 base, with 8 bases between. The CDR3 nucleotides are TGTGCCAGCAGCGTGAACTCGAACACTGAAGCTTTCTTT. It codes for CASSVNSNTEAFF.

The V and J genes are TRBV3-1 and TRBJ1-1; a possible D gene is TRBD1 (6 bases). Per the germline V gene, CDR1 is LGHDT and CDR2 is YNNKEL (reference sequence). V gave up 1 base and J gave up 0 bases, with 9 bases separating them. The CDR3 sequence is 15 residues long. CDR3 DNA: TGTGCCAGCAGCCAAGCGCAGGGGTTGAACACTGAAGCTTTCTTT. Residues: CASSQAQGLNTEAFF.

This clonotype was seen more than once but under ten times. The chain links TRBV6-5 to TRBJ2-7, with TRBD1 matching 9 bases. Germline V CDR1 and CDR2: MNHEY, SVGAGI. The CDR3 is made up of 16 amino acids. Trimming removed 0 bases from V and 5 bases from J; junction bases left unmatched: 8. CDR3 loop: CASSYSRTGVRDEQYF. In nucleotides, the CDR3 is TGTGCCAGCAGTTACTCGAGGACAGGGGTACGAGACGAGCAGTACTTC.

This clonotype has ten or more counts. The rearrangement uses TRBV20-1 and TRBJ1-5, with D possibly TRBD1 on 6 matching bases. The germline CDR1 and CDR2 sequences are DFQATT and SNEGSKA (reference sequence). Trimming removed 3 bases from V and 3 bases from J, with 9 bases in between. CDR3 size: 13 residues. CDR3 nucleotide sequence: TGCAGTGCTAGCCAGGGGACCAATCAGCCCCAGCATTTT. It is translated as CSASQGTNQPQHF.

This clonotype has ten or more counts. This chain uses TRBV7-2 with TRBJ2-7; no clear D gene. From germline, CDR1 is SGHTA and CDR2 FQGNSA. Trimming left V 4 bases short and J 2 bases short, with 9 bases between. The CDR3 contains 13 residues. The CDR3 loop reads CASSYDEAYEQYF. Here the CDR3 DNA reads TGTGCCAGCAGCTACGACGAAGCCTACGAGCAGTACTTC.

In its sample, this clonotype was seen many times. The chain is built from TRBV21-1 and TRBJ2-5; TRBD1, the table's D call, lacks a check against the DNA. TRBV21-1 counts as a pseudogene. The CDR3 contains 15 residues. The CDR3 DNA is TGTGCCAGCAGCAAAGGGGTCAGACAGAAAGAGACCCAGTACTTC. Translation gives CASSKGVRQKETQYF.

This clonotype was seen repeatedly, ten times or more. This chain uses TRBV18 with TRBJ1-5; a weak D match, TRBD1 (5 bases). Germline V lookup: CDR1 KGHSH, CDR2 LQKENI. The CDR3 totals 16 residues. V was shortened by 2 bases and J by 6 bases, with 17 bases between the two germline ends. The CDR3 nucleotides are TGTGCCAGCTCACCAGCCGAGGGGATAACAAGTCAGCCCCAGCATTTT. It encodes CASSPAEGITSQPQHF.

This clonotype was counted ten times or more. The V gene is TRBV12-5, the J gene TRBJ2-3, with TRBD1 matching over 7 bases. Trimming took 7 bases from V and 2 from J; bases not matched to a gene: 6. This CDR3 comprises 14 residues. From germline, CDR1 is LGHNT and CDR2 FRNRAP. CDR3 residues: CASVLQGLTDTQYF. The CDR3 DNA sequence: TGTGCTAGTGTTCTACAGGGGCTCACAGATACGCAGTATTTT.

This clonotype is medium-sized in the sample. The CDR3 DNA is TGCAGTGCTAGGCTCTTACCCAATTCAGGGACGGACCGAGTAGCAACTAATGAAAAACTGTTTTTT. Encoded protein: CSARLLPNSGTDRVATNEKLFF. The V and J genes are TRBV20-1 and TRBJ1-4; tentative D call: TRBD1 (5 bases). V was pared by 3 bases and J by 0 bases, with 32 bases between. This CDR3 region has 22 residues. The germline gives CDR1 DFQATT, CDR2 SNEGSKA (reference sequence).

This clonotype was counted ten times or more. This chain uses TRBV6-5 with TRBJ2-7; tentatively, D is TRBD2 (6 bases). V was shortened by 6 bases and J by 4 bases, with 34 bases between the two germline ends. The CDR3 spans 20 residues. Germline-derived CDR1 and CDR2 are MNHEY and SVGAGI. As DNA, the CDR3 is TGTGCCAGCAGCTACACGGGCTTAGGGCTAGAGGGTAGCGGAGGGTACGAGCAGTACTTC. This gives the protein CASSYTGLGLEGSGGYEQYF.

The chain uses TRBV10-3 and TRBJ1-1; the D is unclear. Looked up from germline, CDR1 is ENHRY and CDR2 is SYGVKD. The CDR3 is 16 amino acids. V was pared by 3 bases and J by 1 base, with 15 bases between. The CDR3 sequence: CAISDLMDGRNTEAFF. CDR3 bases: TGTGCCATCAGTGACCTGATGGACGGGCGGAACACTGAAGCTTTCTTT.

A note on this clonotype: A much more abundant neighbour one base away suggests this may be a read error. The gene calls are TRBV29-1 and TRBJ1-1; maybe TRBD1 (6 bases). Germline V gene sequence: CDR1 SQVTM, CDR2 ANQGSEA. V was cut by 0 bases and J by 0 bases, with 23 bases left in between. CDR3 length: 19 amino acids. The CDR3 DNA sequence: TGCAGCGTTGAAGATCAGGTTGGGGACATGGGCGACCTGAACACTGAAGCTTTCTTT. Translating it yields CSVEDQVGDMGDLNTEAFF.

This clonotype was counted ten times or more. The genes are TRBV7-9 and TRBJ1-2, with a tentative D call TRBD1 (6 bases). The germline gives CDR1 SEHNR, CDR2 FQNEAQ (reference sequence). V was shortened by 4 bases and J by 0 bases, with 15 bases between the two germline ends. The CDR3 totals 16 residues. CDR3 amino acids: CASSSNRDGANYGYTF. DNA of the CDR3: TGTGCCAGCAGCTCAAACAGGGATGGGGCTAACTATGGCTACACCTTC.

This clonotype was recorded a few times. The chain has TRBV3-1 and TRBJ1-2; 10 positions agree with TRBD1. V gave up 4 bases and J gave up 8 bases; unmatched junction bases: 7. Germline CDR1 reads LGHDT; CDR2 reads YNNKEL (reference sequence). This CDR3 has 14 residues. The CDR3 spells CASSLWDRGTGYTF. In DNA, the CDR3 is TGTGCCAGCAGCCTTTGGGACAGGGGTACCGGCTACACCTTC. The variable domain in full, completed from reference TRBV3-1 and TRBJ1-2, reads DTAVSQTPKYLVTQMGNDKSIKCEQNLGHDTMYWYKQDSKKFLKIMFSYNNKELIINETVPNRFSPKSPDKAHLNLHINSLELGDSAVYFCASSLWDRGTGYTFGSGTRLTVV.

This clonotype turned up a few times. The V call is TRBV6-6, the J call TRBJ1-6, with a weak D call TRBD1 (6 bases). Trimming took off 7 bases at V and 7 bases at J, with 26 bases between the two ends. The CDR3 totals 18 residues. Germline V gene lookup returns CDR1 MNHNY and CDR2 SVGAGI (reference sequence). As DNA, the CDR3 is TGTGCCAGCACCCTAACAGGCTCGCGGGGGCGCCTCAATTCACCCCTCCACTTT. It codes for CASTLTGSRGRLNSPLHF.

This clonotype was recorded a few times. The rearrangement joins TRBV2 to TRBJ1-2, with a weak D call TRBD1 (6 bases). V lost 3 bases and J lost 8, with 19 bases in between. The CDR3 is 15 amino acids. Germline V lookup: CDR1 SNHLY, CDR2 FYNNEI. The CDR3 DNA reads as TGTGCCAGCAGTGAGACCCGACTACAGGGTGAAGGCTACACCTTC. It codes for CASSETRLQGEGYTF.

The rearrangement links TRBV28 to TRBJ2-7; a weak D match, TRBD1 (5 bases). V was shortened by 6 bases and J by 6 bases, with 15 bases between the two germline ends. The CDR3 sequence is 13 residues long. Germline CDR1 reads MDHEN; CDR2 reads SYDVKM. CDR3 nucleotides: TGTGCCAGCAGAACCAGCCACAGGATCGAGCAGTACTTC. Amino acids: CASRTSHRIEQYF.

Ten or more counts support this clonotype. CDR3 sequence: CASRYGRRGRNTEAFF. CDR3 nucleotide sequence: TGTGCCAGCAGATATGGTCGGAGGGGGAGGAACACTGAAGCTTTCTTT. The rearrangement uses TRBV6-5 and TRBJ1-1; tentatively, D is TRBD1 (6 bases). CDR1 is MNHEY and CDR2 is SVGAGI in the germline V gene. V lost 6 bases to trimming and J lost 1 base, with 18 bases between them. The CDR3 is 16 residues long.